This entry lists 22 T cell receptor beta chains sequenced from one sample in a study of naive CD8 T cells in extremely preterm neonates. TCRdb keeps only in-frame clones here, not all; method: immunoSEQ multiplex PCR. The sample has roughly 5,000 clones; almost 98% are singletons. Elective cesarean births at roughly 35-43 weeks, without labor or membrane rupture, supplied the cord blood. The source material was naive CD8+ T cells from cord blood. The receptor set was obtained from a newborn in good health.

The chain has TRBV7-3 and TRBJ1-1; perhaps TRBD1 as D (5 bases). The CDR3 runs to 13 residues. V was cut by 5 bases and J by 5 bases, with 12 bases left in between. Germline V lookup: CDR1 SGHTA, CDR2 FQGTGA. The CDR3 is CASSLGGGTEAFF. The CDR3 region has the DNA TGTGCCAGCAGCCTGGGGGGAGGGACTGAAGCTTTCTTT.

This chain connects TRBV5-1 to TRBJ1-4; 7 nucleotides agree with TRBD1. Germline lookup yields CDR1 SGHRS and CDR2 YFSETQ. Unmatched junction bases numbered 12, after V lost 3 bases and J lost 10 bases. The CDR3 is 15 residues long. The CDR3 loop reads CASSSRTGEEGKLFF. The DNA of the CDR3 is TGCGCCAGCAGCTCCCGGACAGGAGAAGAAGGAAAACTGTTTTTT.

The rearrangement links TRBV27 to TRBJ1-1; 7 bases agree with TRBD1. The CDR3 length is 12 residues. J was trimmed by 1 base and V by 8 bases; bases with no gene match: 1. The germline CDR1 and CDR2 sequences are MNHEY and SMNVEV (reference sequence). The CDR3 DNA reads TGTGCCAGCGGGGACAGGAACACTGAAGCTTTCTTT. Its translation is CASGDRNTEAFF.

The chain joins TRBV30 to TRBJ2-1, with D possibly TRBD2 on 6 matching bases. V lost 0 bases and J 9 bases, leaving 6 bases between the germline ends. The CDR3 is 11 residues long. Germline-derived CDR1 and CDR2 are GTSNPN and SVGIG (reference sequence). The CDR3 DNA follows: TGTGCCTGGAGTGTAGCGGGTGAGCAGTTCTTC. Amino acids: CAWSVAGEQFF.

This clone showed up just a few times. The chain has TRBV6-5 and TRBJ2-1; 11 positions agree with TRBD2. CDR3 length equals 16 residues. V gave up 2 bases and J gave up 5 bases; unmatched junction bases: 5. CDR1 and CDR2 from the germline V gene are MNHEY and SVGAGI. DNA for the CDR3: TGTGCCAGCAGTTACCACGGACTAGCGGGCAACAATGAGCAGTTCTTC. It is translated as CASSYHGLAGNNEQFF.

V usage is TRBV27 and J usage is TRBJ1-2; tentative D call: TRBD1 (5 bases). The germline V gene has CDR1 MNHEY and CDR2 SMNVEV (reference sequence). This CDR3 is built from 14 residues. V dropped 6 bases and J dropped 4 bases, with 15 bases sitting between them. The CDR3 DNA follows: TGTGCCAGCAGCCTCGCGGGGGGGTTCTATGGCTACACCTTC. Translating gives CASSLAGGFYGYTF.

The chain uses TRBV19 and TRBJ1-1, with TRBD1 identical over 9 bases. V lost 3 bases and J lost 0; bases outside the gene matches: 5. CDR1 is LNHDA, CDR2 SQIVND, per germline (reference sequence). The CDR3 contains 16 residues. The CDR3 nucleotides are TGTGCCAGTAGTATGAAACAGGGGGCCTTGAACACTGAAGCTTTCTTT. The encoded protein is CASSMKQGALNTEAFF.

This clone was counted between two and nine times. The chain couples TRBV5-4 to TRBJ1-3; D is perhaps TRBD1 (5 bases). V was trimmed by 2 bases and J by 4 bases, leaving 10 bases between them. The CDR3 length is 14 residues. Per germline, CDR1 SGHNT and CDR2 YYREEE (reference sequence). The CDR3 DNA is TGTGCCAGCAGCTTAGGACAATCAGGAAACACCATATATTTT. Translation gives CASSLGQSGNTIYF.

The chain uses TRBV27 and TRBJ1-1; D is perhaps TRBD1 (6 bases). The V and J ends lost 9 bases and 5 bases respectively, with 19 bases between them. CDR3 length: 14 amino acids. Germline V gives CDR1 MNHEY, CDR2 SMNVEV (reference sequence). The CDR3, as DNA: TGTGCCAGACCCCCTTCAACACAGGGAACTGAAGCTTTCTTT. It codes for CARPPSTQGTEAFF.

The rearrangement links TRBV9 to TRBJ2-6; 7 nucleotides line up with TRBD1. The CDR3 consists of 16 residues. Per the germline V gene, CDR1 is SGDLS and CDR2 is YYNGEE. V shed 7 bases and J 2 bases; nucleotides not matched to a gene: 9. CDR3 DNA: TGTGCCAGCGGTTACCTCACAGGGGCTGGGGCCAACGTCCTGACTTTC. Its translation: CASGYLTGAGANVLTF.

This chain's CDR3 is CASSTSGGADDTQYF. The CDR3 DNA reads as TGTGCCAGCAGTACTAGCGGGGGGGCAGATGATACGCAGTATTTT. This rearrangement joins TRBV7-3 to TRBJ2-3; 13 bases map to TRBD2. The J segment lost 6 bases and the V segment lost 6 bases, leaving 6 bases of the junction unmatched. The germline gives CDR1 SGHTA, CDR2 FQGTGA. The CDR3 extends over 15 amino acids.

The chain is built from TRBV5-1 and TRBJ2-7, with TRBD1 as a possible D gene (7 bases). This CDR3 is built from 12 residues. The V end was cut by 7 bases, the J end by 3 bases, with 11 bases between. CDR1 is SGHRS and CDR2 is YFSETQ in the germline V gene. The CDR3 protein is CASSQGGYEQYF. The CDR3 nucleotides are TGCGCCAGCTCCCAGGGGGGCTACGAGCAGTACTTC.

The V call is TRBV6-4, the J call TRBJ1-1; D remains unclear. The germline V gene has CDR1 MRHNA and CDR2 SNTAGT. With 4 bases removed from V and 1 base from J, the gap between germline ends came to 13 bases. CDR3 size: 15 residues. CDR3 sequence reads: CASSVCVRWNTEAFF. CDR3 DNA: TGTGCCAGCAGTGTTTGTGTACGGTGGAACACTGAAGCTTTCTTT.

The chain joins TRBV19 to TRBJ1-1, with D maybe TRBD1 (5 bases). Trimming took off 7 bases at V and 4 bases at J, with 10 bases between the two ends. This CDR3 comprises 12 residues. The germline gives CDR1 LNHDA, CDR2 SQIVND (reference sequence). The CDR3: CASTWGGTEAFF. CDR3 sequence (DNA): TGTGCCAGTACGTGGGGGGGCACTGAAGCTTTCTTT.

The chain carries TRBV27 and TRBJ2-3; D possibly corresponds to TRBD2 (6 bases). This CDR3 comprises 15 residues. Trimming left V 2 bases short and J 4 bases short, with 13 bases between. Germline CDR1 reads MNHEY; CDR2 reads SMNVEV (reference sequence). The CDR3 DNA reads TGTGCCAGCAGTTTAAGCATCCGGGGGTCAGATACGCAGTATTTT. The encoded protein is CASSLSIRGSDTQYF.

This sequence joins TRBV13 and TRBJ2-3, with a tentative D call TRBD2 (6 bases). V was cut by 0 bases and J by 1 base, with 11 bases left in between. CDR3 length: 16 amino acids. Germline CDR1 and CDR2: PRHDT and FYEKMQ (reference sequence). The DNA of the CDR3 is TGTGCCAGCAGCTTAGGATGGTCGGGAGGCACAGATACGCAGTATTTT. Protein product: CASSLGWSGGTDTQYF.

V and J are TRBV27 and TRBJ1-2, with unresolved D. The CDR3 runs 15 residues. V gave up 5 bases and J gave up 4 bases, with 17 bases separating them. From germline, CDR1 is MNHEY and CDR2 SMNVEV (reference sequence). CDR3 in DNA: TGTGCCAGCAGTCCCAACCTCCCTGAGATCTATGGCTACACCTTC. Its translation is CASSPNLPEIYGYTF.

The V and J genes are TRBV4-2 and TRBJ1-1; TRBD1 might be the D (6 bases). Germline V gene data show CDR1 as LGHNA and CDR2 as YNFKEQ. The CDR3 runs to 14 residues. V was trimmed by 0 bases and J by 4 bases, leaving 9 bases between them. The CDR3 sequence is CASSQDPRGTEAFF. DNA of the CDR3: TGTGCCAGCAGCCAAGACCCCAGGGGCACTGAAGCTTTCTTT.

This rearrangement joins TRBV16 to TRBJ2-3, with 8 positions matching TRBD1. V trimming: 4 bases; J trimming: 1 base; junction bases outside the gene matches: 4. This CDR3 spans 15 amino acids. Germline CDR1 is KGHSY and CDR2 is FQNENV. The CDR3 spells CASSPGQGRTDTQYF. The CDR3 DNA reads TGTGCCAGCAGCCCCGGACAGGGCCGCACAGATACGCAGTATTTT.

The genes are TRBV9 and TRBJ1-1; 7 positions match TRBD1. V dropped 4 bases and J dropped 0; count of bases not matched to a gene: 12. The germline gives CDR1 SGDLS, CDR2 YYNGEE. This CDR3 has 17 residues. The CDR3 here is CASSSIPGQTMNTEAFF. CDR3 in DNA: TGTGCCAGCAGCTCAATACCGGGACAGACGATGAACACTGAAGCTTTCTTT.

The CDR3 nucleotides read TGTGCCAGCAGCCCGTGGACAGATATGAACACTGAAGCTTTCTTT. It yields the protein CASSPWTDMNTEAFF. The J gene is TRBJ1-1, the V gene TRBV7-2; possible D gene TRBD1, 6 bases. The CDR3 has 15 residues. The V end was cut by 5 bases, the J end by 0 bases, with 13 bases between. The germline V gene has CDR1 SGHTA and CDR2 FQGNSA.

As to this clone: The same CDR3 arises from other DNA sequences in this sample as well. The chain links TRBV10-1 to TRBJ1-1; the D is unclear. The CDR3 is 16 residues long. CDR1 is WNHNN, CDR2 SYGVQD, per germline (reference sequence). Trimming cost V 2 bases and J 2 bases, with 15 bases left between them. In nucleotides, the CDR3 is TGCGCCAGCAGTGAGGACAAATCGAAAGAAAACACTGAAGCTTTCTTT. It is translated as CASSEDKSKENTEAFF.